The next 3 T cell receptor beta chains were all read from a single sample in a study of control samples from healthy donors and cancer patients. Method: immunoSEQ multiplex PCR; TCRdb's copy keeps in-frame clones and lacks some. The sample has approximately 46,000 clones; about 87% are singletons. The sequencing input was PBMCs. These receptors were collected from a woman aged 55-70 years with lung cancer.

The chain recombines TRBV19 with TRBJ2-1; 9 bases agree with TRBD2. Trimming removed 4 bases from V and 7 bases from J; junction bases left unmatched: 8. Germline CDR1 reads LNHDA; CDR2 reads SQIVND (reference sequence). The CDR3 totals 15 residues. The CDR3 loop reads CASSTGSGSPNEQFF. Here the CDR3 DNA reads TGTGCCAGTAGTACAGGTAGCGGGAGTCCTAATGAGCAGTTCTTC.

This clone appeared once. The chain combines TRBV7-6 with TRBJ2-1; a weak D match, TRBD2 (6 bases). The germline CDR1 and CDR2 sequences are SGHVS and FNYEAQ. V dropped 1 base and J dropped 2 bases, with 6 bases sitting between them. The CDR3 length is 14 residues. The CDR3 region is CASSLGGTYNEQFF. The CDR3 bases are TGTGCCAGCAGCTTAGGCGGGACCTACAATGAGCAGTTCTTC.

This rearrangement joins TRBV5-1 to TRBJ2-5, with 12 bases aligning to TRBD2. CDR3 length: 16 amino acids. Trimming at V came to 7 bases and at J to 0 bases, leaving 7 bases not matched to a gene. Germline V gene sequence: CDR1 SGHRS, CDR2 YFSETQ. CDR3 nucleotides: TGCGCCAGCGGACTAGCGGGGTTATCGTACCAAGAGACCCAGTACTTC. Its protein is CASGLAGLSYQETQYF.